The entry that follows covers one T cell receptor beta chain sequence. Its antigen is unidentified. This entry comes from a study of cytotoxic CD8 clonotypes in ibrutinib-treated CLL. Study information: An average of 255,043 productive templates and around 100,000 productive rearrangements was obtained per sample.

Trimming shortened V by 1 base and J by 7 bases, and 7 bases separated the two germline ends. The CDR3 consists of 12 residues. CDR1 and CDR2 (germline): MRHNA, SNTAGT. Cryopreserved PBMCs supplied roughly 2.1 micrograms of genomic DNA for TCR beta libraries. Overall study findings and caveats: Collection times varied between progressing and sustained-remission patients. While tracking circulating CD8+ T-cell counts, baseline clonality exceeded that of age-matched healthy donors.

Generated by immunoSEQ multiplex PCR, the TCRdb table keeps only in-frame clones and is missing some. The table records tens of thousands of clones, around 52% of them present only once. Sequences were derived from PBMCs, sampled after 12 months of ibrutinib treatment. The receptor was isolated from a human donor with chronic lymphocytic leukemia. This chain connects TRBV6-4 to TRBJ1-2, with D uncertain. CDR3 sequence: CASSDWGSGYTF. The CDR3, as DNA: TGTGCCAGCAGTGACTGGGGAAGTGGCTACACCTTC.